This passage covers 24 T cell receptor beta chains from one sample sequenced in a study of T cell responses to AZD1222 COVID-19 vaccine. Data came from immunoSEQ multiplex PCR; TCRdb stores just in-frame clones and leaves some out. The table records around 70,000 clones, around 89% of them present only once. The source material was peripheral blood, sampled 28 days after the second dose of the MenACWY control vaccine. The origin of the receptors is an adult who received the MenACWY meningococcal vaccine as a control.

The chain is built from TRBV14 and TRBJ1-1; TRBD1 agrees at 7 bases. V was pared by 4 bases and J by 4 bases, with 6 bases of the junction left unmatched. Germline-derived CDR1 and CDR2 are SGHDN and FVKESK. This CDR3 has 14 amino acids. The CDR3: CASSRSRGGTEAFF. DNA of the CDR3: TGTGCCAGCAGCCGTAGCAGGGGGGGCACTGAAGCTTTCTTT.

This sequence joins TRBV7-2 and TRBJ2-7, with D maybe TRBD1 (7 bases). V lost 3 bases and J lost 5, with 14 bases in between. This CDR3 region has 14 residues. Germline V gene lookup returns CDR1 SGHTA and CDR2 FQGNSA. CDR3 region: CASSFVEGAHEQYF. The CDR3 bases are TGTGCCAGCAGCTTTGTGGAGGGGGCCCACGAGCAGTACTTC.

This chain joins TRBV7-9 and TRBJ2-4; D uncertain. This CDR3 has 14 amino acids. Germline V gives CDR1 SEHNR, CDR2 FQNEAQ (reference sequence). V dropped 1 base and J dropped 6 bases, with 10 bases sitting between them. The CDR3 sequence: CASSLDSYLNIQYF. CDR3 nucleotides: TGTGCCAGCAGCTTAGACAGCTACCTAAACATTCAGTACTTC.

As DNA, the CDR3 is TGTGCCAGCAGGGAAACCGGGACGGGGAGCTCCTACGAGCAGTACTTC. Translated: CASRETGTGSSYEQYF. V gene TRBV28 combines with J gene TRBJ2-7; D tentatively reads TRBD1 or TRBD2 (5 bases each). The CDR3 has 16 residues. V was trimmed by 6 bases and J by 0 bases, leaving 18 bases between them. CDR1 is MDHEN, CDR2 SYDVKM, per germline.

The V and J genes are TRBV30 and TRBJ2-7; 7 bases map to TRBD1. J was trimmed by 2 bases and V by 5 bases; bases with no gene match: 3. CDR1 is GTSNPN and CDR2 is SVGIG in the germline V gene (reference sequence). The CDR3 contains 12 residues. CDR3 in amino acids: CAWLTGAYEQYF. CDR3 in DNA: TGTGCCTGGCTAACAGGGGCCTACGAGCAGTACTTC. Full variable domain (missing parts from reference TRBV30 and TRBJ2-7): SQTIHQWPATLVQPVGSPLSLECTVEGTSNPNLYWYRQAAGRGLQLLFYSVGIGQISSEVPQNLSASRPQDRQFILSSKKLLLSDSGFYLCAWLTGAYEQYFGPGTRLTVT.

The chain carries TRBV19 and TRBJ2-1, with 9 bases fitting TRBD2. This CDR3 is built from 13 residues. The germline CDR1 and CDR2 sequences are LNHDA and SQIVND (reference sequence). J gave up 10 bases and V 5 bases, and 6 bases lay outside the gene matches. This CDR3 is CASSVTGTSEQFF. The CDR3 DNA follows: TGTGCCAGTAGTGTCACCGGGACTAGCGAGCAGTTCTTC.

The rearrangement uses TRBV5-4 and TRBJ2-7; 7 bases are a match to TRBD1. This CDR3 comprises 14 residues. The junction had 7 bases not matched to a gene; V was cut back by 4 bases and J by 3 bases. Germline V lookup: CDR1 SGHNT, CDR2 YYREEE (reference sequence). The CDR3 DNA reads TGTGCCAGCAGCCAGGGACAGAGAAACTACGAGCAGTACTTC. Its protein product is CASSQGQRNYEQYF. The full variable domain, in which reference TRBV5-4 and TRBJ2-7 provide the parts outside the CDR3, is ETGVTQSPTHLIKTRGQQVTLRCSSQSGHNTVSWYQQALGQGPQFIFQYYREEENGRGNFPPRFSGLQFPNYSSELNVNALELDDSALYLCASSQGQRNYEQYFGPGTRLTVT.

The CDR3 DNA reads TGTGCCAGCAGCTGGGGGGCTCACAGGGAAGGTGAGCAGTTCTTC. As protein: CASSWGAHREGEQFF. The chain is built from TRBV5-4 and TRBJ2-1; D possibly matches TRBD1 or TRBD2 (6 bases each). There are 15 residues in the CDR3. The germline V and J ends were trimmed by 3 bases and 9 bases, with 19 bases remaining between them. The germline V gene encodes CDR1 SGHNT and CDR2 YYREEE (reference sequence).

The chain employs TRBV29-1 and TRBJ1-5; 7 nucleotides agree with TRBD1. Germline V lookup: CDR1 SQVTM, CDR2 ANQGSEA. The CDR3 sequence is 14 residues long. V lost 5 bases, J lost 1 base, and 5 bases stayed unmatched. This chain's CDR3 is CSVNGDSSNQPQHF. The CDR3 region has the DNA TGCAGCGTTAATGGGGACAGCAGCAATCAGCCCCAGCATTTT.

The chain employs TRBV7-2 and TRBJ1-4, with D tentatively TRBD1 (5 bases). The CDR3 has 12 residues. The germline V gene has CDR1 SGHTA and CDR2 FQGNSA. V was clipped by 5 bases and J by 13 bases, with 14 bases between them. The CDR3 sequence: CASSLDEGRLFF. The CDR3 nucleotides read TGTGCCAGCAGCCTAGACGAGGGACGACTGTTTTTT. Based on the CDR3 plus reference TRBV7-2 and TRBJ1-4, the full variable domain is GAGVSQSPSNKVTEKGKDVELRCDPISGHTALYWYRQSLGQGLEFLIYFQGNSAPDKSGLPSDRFSAERTGGSVSTLTIQRTQQEDSAVYLCASSLDEGRLFFGSGTQLSVL.

This rearrangement joins TRBV6-5 to TRBJ2-2; 11 positions match TRBD1. V lost 4 bases, J lost 7 bases, and 8 bases stayed unmatched. The CDR3 runs 16 residues. CDR1 and CDR2 (germline): MNHEY, SVGAGI. CDR3 coding DNA: TGTGCCAGCAGTTCCGGACAGGGGGCGAATGTCGGGGAGCTGTTTTTT. Translation gives CASSSGQGANVGELFF.

The chain combines TRBV7-3 with TRBJ2-3; the match to TRBD2 covers 7 bases. Germline trimming cut 3 bases from V and 4 bases from J; bases unmatched to any gene: 7. CDR1 and CDR2 from the germline V gene are SGHTA and FQGTGA. There are 15 residues in the CDR3. The CDR3 DNA reads as TGTGCCAGCAGCTTCAGTGGGGGGGTCGCAGATACGCAGTATTTT. The encoded protein is CASSFSGGVADTQYF.

This clone was detected only a few times. CDR3 DNA: TGTGCCAGTAGTACGGACAGGGATGAGCCCCAGCATTTT. This sequence encodes CASSTDRDEPQHF. This chain connects TRBV19 to TRBJ1-5; the match to TRBD1 covers 8 bases. The CDR3 contains 13 residues. Germline V CDR1 and CDR2: LNHDA, SQIVND (reference sequence). J gave up 8 bases and V 4 bases, and 4 bases lay outside the gene matches.

The chain combines TRBV4-1 with TRBJ1-2; D perhaps matches TRBD1 (6 bases). Trimming pared 8 bases from V and 3 bases from J, leaving 19 bases between. Germline V gene lookup returns CDR1 MGHRA and CDR2 YSYEKL. The CDR3 length is 15 residues. The CDR3 DNA follows: TGCGCCAGCCCCCCAACAGGGAAAAGATACTATGGCTACACCTTC. This codes for CASPPTGKRYYGYTF.

V and J are TRBV7-2 and TRBJ2-1, with D perhaps matching TRBD2 (5 bases). The germline CDR1 and CDR2 sequences are SGHTA and FQGNSA. The CDR3 has 14 residues. The V and J ends lost 6 bases and 9 bases respectively, with 18 bases between them. Written as DNA, the CDR3 is TGTGCCAGCAGACCTATGGGGTTAGGAGGTGAGCAGTTCTTC. It specifies CASRPMGLGGEQFF.

The chain uses TRBV5-1 and TRBJ2-7; 9 bases line up with TRBD2. V gave up 4 bases and J gave up 3 bases; unmatched junction bases: 8. Germline CDR1 is SGHRS and CDR2 is YFSETQ. The CDR3 has 15 residues. Written as DNA, the CDR3 is TGCGCCAGCAGCCCTGGGGGGACTAGCAGCTACGAGCAGTACTTC. Its translation is CASSPGGTSSYEQYF.

The rearrangement links TRBV7-2 to TRBJ2-7; no clear D gene. This CDR3 is 13 amino acids long. Per germline, CDR1 SGHTA and CDR2 FQGNSA. V shed 5 bases and J shed 3 bases, with 11 bases lying between them. The CDR3 protein is CASSPTPNYEQYF. DNA for the CDR3: TGTGCCAGCAGCCCCACACCTAACTACGAGCAGTACTTC.

This clone has a handful of counts. The J gene is TRBJ1-4, the V gene TRBV7-9; TRBD1 matches at 7 bases. The junction had 7 bases not matched to a gene; V was cut back by 1 base and J by 8 bases. Per the germline V gene, CDR1 is SEHNR and CDR2 is FQNEAQ (reference sequence). The CDR3 has 15 amino acids. The CDR3 DNA follows: TGTGCCAGCAGCTTAGAAGGGGGCGCGTGGGAAAAACTGTTTTTT. Amino acids: CASSLEGGAWEKLFF.

The V and J genes are TRBV6-7 and TRBJ2-1; TRBD2 matches 8 bases. TRBV6-7 has ORF status, its function being uncertain. The CDR3 covers 15 residues. V was clipped by 1 base and J by 6 bases; unmatched bases: 5. The CDR3 coding sequence is TGTGCCAGCAGTTACTTAGGGACTAGACCCAATGAGCAGTTCTTC. Amino acid sequence: CASSYLGTRPNEQFF.

The V call is TRBV6-5, the J call TRBJ1-5; D is ambiguous. Germline CDR1 reads MNHEY; CDR2 reads SVGAGI. There are 14 residues in the CDR3. V lost 5 bases, J lost 0 bases, and 8 bases lay in between. Here the CDR3 DNA reads TGTGCCAGCAGTCCCGAATATAGCAATCAGCCCCAGCATTTT. Residues: CASSPEYSNQPQHF.

The rearrangement uses TRBV6-5 and TRBJ1-1, with 8 positions matching TRBD1. The CDR3 has 15 amino acids. Germline CDR1 MNHEY, CDR2 SVGAGI. V lost 5 bases and J lost 4; bases outside the gene matches: 9. The CDR3 reads CASSPQGALSTEAFF. In DNA, the CDR3 is TGTGCCAGCAGTCCTCAGGGGGCGCTGAGCACTGAAGCTTTCTTT.

This CDR3 is CASTTRASGNTIYF. CDR3 coding DNA: TGTGCCAGCACCACAAGGGCCTCTGGAAACACCATATATTTT. The gene calls are TRBV9 and TRBJ1-3; D not resolved. Looked up from germline, CDR1 is SGDLS and CDR2 is YYNGEE. The CDR3 runs to 14 residues. Trimming left V 6 bases short and J 0 bases short, with 10 bases between.

V and J are TRBV7-9 and TRBJ2-7, with no clear D. The CDR3 covers 12 residues. V was trimmed by 5 bases and J by 4 bases, leaving 9 bases between them. Per germline, CDR1 SEHNR and CDR2 FQNEAQ (reference sequence). The CDR3: CASSADGYEQYF. In nucleotides, the CDR3 is TGTGCCAGCAGCGCGGACGGGTACGAGCAGTACTTC. Complete variable domain (other parts from reference TRBV7-9 and TRBJ2-7): DTGVSQNPRHKITKRGQNVTFRCDPISEHNRLYWYRQTLGQGPEFLTYFQNEAQLEKSRLLSDRFSAERPKGSFSTLEIQRTEQGDSAMYLCASSADGYEQYFGPGTRLTVT.

This clone was recorded once. The CDR3 DNA reads as TGTGCCAGCAGCCTGGGAGGGGGCAGGGGTGAAAAACTGTTTTTT. Its translation is CASSLGGGRGEKLFF. The chain recombines TRBV5-4 with TRBJ1-4, with 7 bases lining up with TRBD1. V dropped 4 bases and J dropped 7; count of bases not matched to a gene: 10. CDR3 length: 15 amino acids. Germline-derived CDR1 and CDR2 are SGHNT and YYREEE (reference sequence).